This T cell receptor beta chain was obtained from a study of T cells in localized non-small cell lung cancer. Measured with immunoSEQ multiplex PCR; TCRdb has only the in-frame clones, and not every one. The repertoire holds 1,100 or so clones, with roughly 24% as singletons. As regards this clone: Antigen unknown.

The CDR3 is made up of 12 amino acids. V lost 2 bases and J 4 bases, leaving 8 bases between the germline ends. Germline V gene sequence: CDR1 SQVTM, CDR2 ANQGSEA. General study findings and limits: Uninvolved adjacent lung had higher T cell clonality than tumor and all other tissues. Adjacent lung was found to contain a median approximately 52 of the top 100 tumor clones.

The sample in question was normal lung tissue next to the tumor, obtained before any cancer treatment. The TCR comes from a man between 40 and 69 years old with stage III squamous cell lung carcinoma. The chain has TRBV29-1 and TRBJ1-1, with D perhaps matching TRBD1 (6 bases). The CDR3 protein is CSVEMGATEAFF. For the CDR3, the DNA is TGCAGCGTTGAAATGGGGGCCACTGAAGCTTTCTTT. Complete variable domain (other parts from reference TRBV29-1 and TRBJ1-1): SAVISQKPSRDICQRGTSLTIQCQVDSQVTMMFWYRQQPGQSLTLIATANQGSEATYESGFVIDKFPISRPNLTFSTLTVSNMSPEDSSIYLCSVEMGATEAFFGQGTRLTVV.